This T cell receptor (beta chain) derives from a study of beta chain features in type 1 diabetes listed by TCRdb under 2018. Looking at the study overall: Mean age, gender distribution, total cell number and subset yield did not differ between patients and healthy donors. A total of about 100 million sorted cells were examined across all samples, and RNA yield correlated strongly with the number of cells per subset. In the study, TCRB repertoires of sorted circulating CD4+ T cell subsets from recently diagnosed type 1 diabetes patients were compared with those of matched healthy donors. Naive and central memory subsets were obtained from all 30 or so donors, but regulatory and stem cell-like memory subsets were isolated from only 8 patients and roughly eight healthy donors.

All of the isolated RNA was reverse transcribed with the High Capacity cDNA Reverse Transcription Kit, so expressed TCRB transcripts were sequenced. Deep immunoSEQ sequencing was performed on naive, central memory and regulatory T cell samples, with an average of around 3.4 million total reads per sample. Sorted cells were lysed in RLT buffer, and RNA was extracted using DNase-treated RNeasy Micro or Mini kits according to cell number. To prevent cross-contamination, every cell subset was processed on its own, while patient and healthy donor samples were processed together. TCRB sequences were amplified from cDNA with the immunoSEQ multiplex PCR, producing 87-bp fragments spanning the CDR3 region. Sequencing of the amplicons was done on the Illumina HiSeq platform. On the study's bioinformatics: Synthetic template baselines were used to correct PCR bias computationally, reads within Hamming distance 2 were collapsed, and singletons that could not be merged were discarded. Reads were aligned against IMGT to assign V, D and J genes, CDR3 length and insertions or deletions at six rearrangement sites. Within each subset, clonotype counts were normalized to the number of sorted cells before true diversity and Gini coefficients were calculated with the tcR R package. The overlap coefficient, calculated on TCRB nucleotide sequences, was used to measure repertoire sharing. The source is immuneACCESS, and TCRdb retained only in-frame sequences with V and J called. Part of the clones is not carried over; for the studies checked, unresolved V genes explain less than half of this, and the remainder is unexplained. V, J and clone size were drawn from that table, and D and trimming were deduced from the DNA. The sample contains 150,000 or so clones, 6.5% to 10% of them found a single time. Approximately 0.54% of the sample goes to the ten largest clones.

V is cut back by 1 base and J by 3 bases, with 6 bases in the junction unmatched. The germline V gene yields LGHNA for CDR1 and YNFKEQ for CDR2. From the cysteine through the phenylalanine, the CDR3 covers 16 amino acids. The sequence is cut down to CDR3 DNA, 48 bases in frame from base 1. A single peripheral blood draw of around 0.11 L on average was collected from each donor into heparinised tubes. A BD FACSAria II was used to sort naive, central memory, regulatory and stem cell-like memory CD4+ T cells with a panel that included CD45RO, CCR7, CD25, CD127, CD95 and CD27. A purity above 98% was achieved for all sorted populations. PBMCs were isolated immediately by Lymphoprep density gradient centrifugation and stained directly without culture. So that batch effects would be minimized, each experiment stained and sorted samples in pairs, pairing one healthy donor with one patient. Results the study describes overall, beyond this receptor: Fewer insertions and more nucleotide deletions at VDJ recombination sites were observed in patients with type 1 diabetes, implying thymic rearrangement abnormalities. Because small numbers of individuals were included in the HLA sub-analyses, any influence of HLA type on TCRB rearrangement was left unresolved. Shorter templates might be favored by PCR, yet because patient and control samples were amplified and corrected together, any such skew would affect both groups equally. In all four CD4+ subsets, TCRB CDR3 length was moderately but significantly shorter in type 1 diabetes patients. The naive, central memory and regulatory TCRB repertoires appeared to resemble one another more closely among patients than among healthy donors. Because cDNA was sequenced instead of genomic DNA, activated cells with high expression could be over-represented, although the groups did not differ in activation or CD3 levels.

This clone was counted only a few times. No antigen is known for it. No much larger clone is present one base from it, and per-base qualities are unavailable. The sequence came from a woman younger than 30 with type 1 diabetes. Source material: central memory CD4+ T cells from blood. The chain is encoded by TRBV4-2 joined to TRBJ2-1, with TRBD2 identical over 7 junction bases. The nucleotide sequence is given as TGTGCCAGCAGCCAAGTACTGGCGGGGGACTACAATGAGCAGTTCTTC. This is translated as CASSQVLAGDYNEQFF.